This T cell receptor beta chain was sequenced for a study of cytomegalovirus exposure and HLA in healthy donors. V was clipped by 2 bases and J by 8 bases, with 15 bases between them. Germline V gives CDR1 SGHTA, CDR2 FQGNSA. The CDR3 loop spans 14 amino acids. The PCR employed 60 Vbeta primers together with 13 Jbeta primers. Profiled with immunoSEQ multiplex PCR; TCRdb holds only in-frame clones, not every one. The table records 150,000 or so clones, about three quarters of them present only once. J is TRBJ1-2 and V is TRBV7-2; D remains ambiguous. This TCR was sampled from a girl aged 10 to 17 in good health and CMV-seronegative. The material sequenced was PBMCs. CDR3 sequence reads: CASSLQGSAGGYTF. DNA for the CDR3: TGTGCCAGCAGCTTACAAGGATCCGCGGGGGGCTACACCTTC.